These 5 T cell receptor beta chains came from one sample sequenced in a study of glioma-infiltrating T cells after dendritic cell vaccination. Time point given: after dendritic cell vaccination, including at tumor progression/relapse. The assay was immunoSEQ multiplex PCR, and TCRdb's table has in-frame clones only and misses some. The table shows roughly 60,000 clones, with approximately 89% occurring only once. The sequenced sample was blood, obtained after dendritic cell vaccination. Source of these receptors: a human donor with glioblastoma.

A few counts support this clone. The chain combines TRBV30 with TRBJ1-1, with 7 bases aligning to TRBD1. The V gene end was trimmed by 0 bases and the J gene end by 1 base; junction bases not matched to a gene: 2. This CDR3 is 14 amino acids long. Per germline, CDR1 GTSNPN and CDR2 SVGIG (reference sequence). This CDR3 reads CAWSVKGANTEAFF. Written as DNA, the CDR3 is TGTGCCTGGAGTGTGAAGGGGGCGAACACTGAAGCTTTCTTT.

This chain connects TRBV21-1 to TRBJ1-1; the table names TRBD1, a call not compared with the DNA. TRBV21-1 is a known pseudogene. The CDR3 extends over 13 amino acids. CDR3 region: CASSKGQGVEAFF. Written as DNA, the CDR3 is TGTGCCAGCAGCAAAGGACAGGGGGTAGAAGCTTTCTTT.

The rearrangement joins TRBV6-1 to TRBJ1-5, with D tentatively TRBD1 (6 bases). The CDR3 loop spans 14 amino acids. Germline CDR1 reads MNHNS; CDR2 reads SASEGT. Trimming took off 7 bases at V and 4 bases at J, with 14 bases between the two ends. The chain's CDR3 is CASIRGGANQPQHF. The CDR3 nucleotides read TGTGCCAGCATCCGAGGGGGGGCGAATCAGCCCCAGCATTTT.

This chain joins TRBV19 and TRBJ2-7; 10 bases are shared with TRBD1. This CDR3 contains 11 residues. Germline-derived CDR1 and CDR2 are LNHDA and SQIVND (reference sequence). V was clipped by 11 bases and J by 6 bases; unmatched bases: 4. CDR3 amino acids: CAAGTGVEQYF. In DNA form, the CDR3 reads TGTGCCGCCGGGACAGGGGTCGAGCAGTACTTC.

The chain carries TRBV5-6 and TRBJ1-5, with no clear D. Germline V gene lookup returns CDR1 SGHDT and CDR2 YYEEEE. V was shortened by 1 base and J by 4 bases, with 9 bases between the two germline ends. The CDR3 runs to 14 residues. Here the CDR3 DNA reads TGTGCCAGCAGCTTGCGAGGGATAAATCAGCCCCAGCATTTT. Translated: CASSLRGINQPQHF.